The next 26 T cell receptor beta chains were all read from a single sample in a study of regulatory T cells in long-lasting Graves disease. Time point reported: newly diagnosed GD, antithyroid drugs for less than 3 months. PBMC RNA served as the TCR library source. Arm-PCR with iRepertoire HTBI primers amplified the CDR3 regions for these TCR beta libraries. In TCRdb, the multiplex PCR reads were re-called with MiXCR into one record per CDR3 protein. Of a few hundred thousand distinct CDR3 sequences in the sample, 20% were seen once. Here the sequenced sample was peripheral blood mononuclear cells (PBMCs), taken at new diagnosis, from a patient treated with antithyroid drugs. All receptors derive from a female donor with Graves disease.

This clonotype turned up a few times. The chain joins TRBV10-2 to TRBJ1-6; the D is unclear. This CDR3 is 13 amino acids long. Germline V gives CDR1 WSHSY, CDR2 SAAADI. V shed 1 base and J shed 8 bases, with 6 bases lying between them. The CDR3 DNA reads TGCGCCAGCAGTGAGTTCGGGGATTCACCCCTCCACTTT. Its protein product is CASSEFGDSPLHF.

In its sample, this clonotype was seen many times. The V gene is TRBV18, the J gene TRBJ1-5; 10 nucleotides align to TRBD1. The CDR3 loop spans 15 amino acids. Per germline, CDR1 KGHSH and CDR2 LQKENI. Trimming at V came to 6 bases and at J to 7 bases, leaving 9 bases not matched to a gene. This CDR3 is CASSSGQGSGQPQHF. The CDR3 nucleotides are TGTGCCAGCTCGTCGGGACAGGGGTCGGGCCAGCCCCAGCATTTT.

Ten or more counts support this clonotype. CDR3 DNA sequence: TGCGCCAGCAGCCAAGAAGGGGCCCGCACAGATACGCAGTATTTT. Amino acid sequence: CASSQEGARTDTQYF. The chain combines TRBV4-3 with TRBJ2-3; D might be TRBD1 (5 bases). The CDR3 runs 15 residues. CDR1 and CDR2 (germline): LGHNA, YSLEER. V was pared by 0 bases and J by 1 base, with 8 bases between.

The chain recombines TRBV27 with TRBJ2-7, with TRBD1 matching over 9 bases. There are 15 residues in the CDR3. Trimming cost V 2 bases and J 3 bases; bases outside gene matches: 5. CDR1 and CDR2 from the germline V gene are MNHEY and SMNVEV (reference sequence). The CDR3 protein is CASSLIGTGNYEQYF. The CDR3 nucleotides are TGTGCCAGCAGTTTAATTGGGACAGGGAACTACGAGCAGTACTTC.

V and J are TRBV29-1 and TRBJ2-7; TRBD1 aligns across 10 bases. The germline gives CDR1 SQVTM, CDR2 ANQGSEA. CDR3 length: 13 amino acids. The V segment lost 6 bases and the J segment 5 bases; nucleotides outside the gene matches: 7. The CDR3 reads CSVTGGGWDEQYF. Here the CDR3 DNA reads TGCAGCGTGACAGGGGGCGGCTGGGACGAGCAGTACTTC.

This clonotype was seen a handful of times. The rearrangement joins TRBV25-1 to TRBJ2-7; possibly TRBD2 for D (5 bases). Trimming took 1 base from V and 4 from J, leaving 8 bases between them. The CDR3 consists of 13 residues. Looked up from germline, CDR1 is MGHDK and CDR2 is SYGVNS. CDR3 in amino acids: CASSELEGYEQYF. In DNA form, the CDR3 reads TGTGCCAGCAGTGAATTAGAGGGTTACGAGCAGTACTTC.

This clonotype was seen ten or more times. This sequence joins TRBV7-2 and TRBJ1-1; D gene uncertain. CDR1 and CDR2 (germline): SGHTA, FQGNSA. V was shortened by 0 bases and J by 11 bases, with 7 bases between the two germline ends. The CDR3 totals 11 residues. Here the CDR3 reads CASSLATRAFF. The DNA of the CDR3 is TGTGCCAGCAGCTTAGCGACGCGGGCTTTCTTT.

The chain combines TRBV9 with TRBJ2-7; D may match TRBD1 or TRBD2 (5 bases each). Germline V gives CDR1 SGDLS, CDR2 YYNGEE. Between the trimmed V and J ends, which lost 3 bases and 2 bases, there was a span of 18 bases. The CDR3 sequence is 16 residues long. CDR3 sequence: CASSANTGTPTYEQYF. Here the CDR3 DNA reads TGTGCCAGCAGCGCGAATACCGGGACCCCGACCTACGAGCAGTACTTC. The full variable domain, rest sourced from reference TRBV9 and TRBJ2-7, is DSGVTQTPKHLITATGQRVTLRCSPRSGDLSVYWYQQSLDQGLQFLIQYYNGEERAKGNILERFSAQQFPDLHSELNLSSLELGDSALYFCASSANTGTPTYEQYFGPGTRLTVT.

For the CDR3, the DNA is TGCAGCGTTGAAGACAGGACTAGCCGGAATGAGCAGTACTTC. As protein: CSVEDRTSRNEQYF. The chain carries TRBV29-1 and TRBJ2-1; 8 bases fit TRBD2. The end of the DNA fits TRBJ2-7 better, so the J call may be wrong. CDR1 is SQVTM and CDR2 is ANQGSEA in the germline V gene. CDR3 length: 14 residues.

This clonotype came up many times. DNA of the CDR3: TGCGCCAGCAGCTTGACCGGACAGGGAGGAATCCAGGCGCAGTTCTTC. It encodes CASSLTGQGGIQAQFF. V and J are TRBV5-1 and TRBJ2-1, with 8 nucleotides matching TRBD1. CDR3 length: 16 residues. Germline assignment: CDR1 SGHRS and CDR2 YFSETQ. J was trimmed by 12 bases and V by 1 base; bases with no gene match: 15. The full variable domain, its missing parts supplied by reference TRBV5-1 and TRBJ2-1, is KAGVTQTPRYLIKTRGQQVTLSCSPISGHRSVSWYQQTPGQGLQFLFEYFSETQRNKGNFPGRFSGRQFSNSRSEMNVSTLELGDSALYLCASSLTGQGGIQAQFFGPGTRLTVL.

This clonotype was found many times. Sequence at one end of the junction differs from germline and may be a read error. The V gene is TRBV7-9, the J gene TRBJ2-2; the match to TRBD2 covers 10 bases. The germline CDR1 and CDR2 sequences are SEHNR and FQNEAQ (reference sequence). The CDR3 is made up of 14 amino acids. CDR3 protein: CASSLAGVDGELFF. CDR3 nucleotides: TGTGCCAGCAGCCTAGCGGGAGTCGACGGGGAGCTGTTTTTT.

Only a few counts were recorded for this clonotype. This chain joins TRBV29-1 and TRBJ1-4; tentatively, D is TRBD1 (5 bases). The V end was cut by 0 bases, the J end by 8 bases, with 7 bases between. The V gene's germline CDR1 is SQVTM and CDR2 ANQGSEA. The CDR3 has 12 amino acids. The CDR3 protein is CSVEEGQEKLFF. CDR3 in DNA: TGCAGCGTTGAAGAGGGGCAGGAAAAACTGTTTTTT.

The table lists this clonotype with many counts. CDR3 bases: TGTGCCAGCAGCCAAGAGGACATTGGAAACACCATATATTTT. As protein: CASSQEDIGNTIYF. The chain carries TRBV3-1 and TRBJ1-3; D possibly corresponds to TRBD1 (5 bases). Per germline, CDR1 LGHDT and CDR2 YNNKEL (reference sequence). The CDR3 is 14 amino acids. The V end was cut by 0 bases, the J end by 3 bases, with 6 bases between.

This chain joins TRBV29-1 and TRBJ2-7; 8 nucleotides line up with TRBD2. The CDR3 has 14 residues. Germline assignment: CDR1 SQVTM and CDR2 ANQGSEA. V lost 5 bases and J lost 2; bases outside the gene matches: 8. DNA of the CDR3: TGCAGCGTTCGCGTTTTAGCGGGACCCTACGAGCAGTACTTC. Its protein is CSVRVLAGPYEQYF.

This clonotype was seen many times. This chain uses TRBV6-1 with TRBJ2-3; the D call may be TRBD1 or TRBD2 (5 bases each). The CDR3 consists of 17 residues. The germline V gene encodes CDR1 MNHNS and CDR2 SASEGT. V was trimmed by 5 bases and J by 5 bases, leaving 23 bases between them. This CDR3 reads CASSTGTKYILGDTQYF. As DNA, the CDR3 is TGTGCCAGCAGTACCGGGACGAAGTATATCCTGGGAGATACGCAGTATTTT.

This clonotype was counted at least ten times. V usage is TRBV7-9 and J usage is TRBJ2-3; tentatively, D is TRBD1 (5 bases). V was pared by 5 bases and J by 5 bases, with 17 bases between. The CDR3 runs 15 residues. Looked up from germline, CDR1 is SEHNR and CDR2 is FQNEAQ (reference sequence). The CDR3 loop reads CASSNSGNLKDTQYF. CDR3 DNA: TGTGCCAGCAGCAATTCAGGGAATTTAAAAGATACGCAGTATTTT.

This clonotype was observed at least ten times. The chain carries TRBV11-1 and TRBJ2-3, with 9 bases identical to TRBD2. V dropped 5 bases and J dropped 6; count of bases not matched to a gene: 12. The CDR3 spans 16 residues. Germline V gene lookup returns CDR1 SGHAT and CDR2 FQDESV (reference sequence). This CDR3 is CASSTSAGGDVDTQYF. For the CDR3, the DNA is TGTGCCAGCAGCACCTCAGCGGGGGGAGACGTCGATACGCAGTATTTT.

V usage is TRBV5-4 and J usage is TRBJ1-1, with 11 bases fitting TRBD1. The CDR3 covers 16 residues. CDR1 and CDR2 (germline): SGHNT, YYREEE (reference sequence). V shed 3 bases and J 1 base; nucleotides not matched to a gene: 5. This CDR3 is CASSSWDRGGNTEAFF. The CDR3 DNA reads TGTGCCAGCAGCTCCTGGGACAGGGGGGGGAACACTGAAGCTTTCTTT.

The chain joins TRBV7-2 to TRBJ2-7, with D tentatively TRBD2 (6 bases). This CDR3 has 15 residues. The V gene's germline CDR1 is SGHTA and CDR2 FQGNSA. The V end lost 0 bases, the J end lost 0 bases, and 9 bases lay between the germline ends. The DNA of the CDR3 is TGTGCCAGCAGCTTAGCTAGCGGCCCCTCCTACGAGCAGTACTTC. Translation gives CASSLASGPSYEQYF.

This clonotype occurred many times. CDR3 sequence reads: CASSRPYQETQYF. As DNA, the CDR3 is TGTGCCAGCAGCCGGCCTTACCAAGAGACCCAGTACTTC. V and J are TRBV7-9 and TRBJ2-5; D is ambiguous. The CDR3 has 13 amino acids. Trimming removed 5 bases at V and 0 bases at J, with 7 bases between. Germline values: CDR1 SEHNR, CDR2 FQNEAQ (reference sequence).

The chain employs TRBV4-2 and TRBJ1-5, with D perhaps matching TRBD1 (5 bases). Per germline, CDR1 LGHNA and CDR2 YNFKEQ. V lost 4 bases to trimming and J lost 6 bases, with 19 bases between them. The CDR3 sequence is 16 residues long. The CDR3 sequence: CASSLHGRQGGQPQHF. For the CDR3, the DNA is TGTGCCAGCAGCCTCCACGGTCGGCAGGGCGGTCAGCCCCAGCATTTT.

Details on this clonotype: A far larger clone is only one base removed, so a read error is likely. The V call is TRBV7-9, the J call TRBJ2-3; D is unresolved. The V end was cut by 4 bases, the J end by 0 bases, with 8 bases between. Germline V CDR1 and CDR2: SEHNR, FQNEAQ (reference sequence). CDR3 size: 14 residues. CDR3 DNA sequence: TGTGCCAGCAGCTCCAGTCCCAGCACAGATACGCAGTATTTT. This sequence encodes CASSSSPSTDTQYF.

This clonotype was observed a single time. The chain uses TRBV28 and TRBJ1-1, with 7 bases aligning to TRBD1. Trimming cost V 8 bases and J 10 bases; bases outside gene matches: 10. Germline V gives CDR1 MDHEN, CDR2 SYDVKM. The CDR3 is made up of 12 amino acids. Here the CDR3 DNA reads TGTGCCAGCGGTGACAGGGTGTATCGAGCTTTCTTT. This sequence encodes CASGDRVYRAFF.

This clonotype was observed many times. At one boundary the junction diverges from the germline segment, which might be a read error. J is TRBJ2-6 and V is TRBV14; a possible D gene is TRBD1 (5 bases). Germline loops: CDR1 SGHDN, CDR2 FVKESK. This CDR3 is built from 16 residues. This CDR3 reads CASTQTGPSGANVLTF. CDR3 DNA: TGTGCCAGCACCCAAACAGGACCCTCTGGGGCCAACGTCCTGACTTTC. The full variable domain, rest sourced from reference TRBV14 and TRBJ2-6, is EAGVTQFPSHSVIEKGQTVTLRCDPISGHDNLYWYRRVMGKEIKFLLHFVKESKQDESGMPNNRFLAERTGGTYSTLKVQPAELEDSGVYFCASTQTGPSGANVLTFGAGSRLTVL.

This clonotype was recorded a few times. With a much larger clone just one base away, this may be a read error. V and J are TRBV24-1 and TRBJ2-2; 11 nucleotides agree with TRBD1. The CDR3 spans 17 residues. CDR1 is KGHDR, CDR2 SFDVKD, per germline. CDR3 in DNA: TGTGCCACCAGTGATTTGCGGGACAGGGGGGGCACCGGGGAGCTGCTTTTT. This gives the protein CATSDLRDRGGTGELLF.

V is TRBV4-2 and J is TRBJ2-7; D is perhaps TRBD1 (7 bases). V lost 3 bases, J lost 4 bases, and 19 bases lay in between. Looked up from germline, CDR1 is LGHNA and CDR2 is YNFKEQ. CDR3 length: 16 residues. CDR3 amino acids: CASSQTRQGRGYEQYF. DNA for the CDR3: TGTGCCAGCAGCCAGACCCGACAGGGCCGGGGGTACGAGCAGTACTTC.